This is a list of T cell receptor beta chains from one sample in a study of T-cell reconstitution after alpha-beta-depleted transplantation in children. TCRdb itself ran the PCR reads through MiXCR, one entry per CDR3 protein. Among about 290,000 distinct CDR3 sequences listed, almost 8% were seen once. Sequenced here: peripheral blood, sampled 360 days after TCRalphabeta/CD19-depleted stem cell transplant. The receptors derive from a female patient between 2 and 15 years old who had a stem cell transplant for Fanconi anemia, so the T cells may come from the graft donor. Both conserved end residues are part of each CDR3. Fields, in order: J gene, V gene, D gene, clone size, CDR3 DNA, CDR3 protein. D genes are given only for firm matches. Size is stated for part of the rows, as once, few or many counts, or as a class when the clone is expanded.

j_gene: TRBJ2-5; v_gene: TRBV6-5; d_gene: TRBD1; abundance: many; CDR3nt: TGTGCCAGCAGTTACACAGGGGGGACCCAGTACTTC; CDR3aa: CASSYTGGTQYF
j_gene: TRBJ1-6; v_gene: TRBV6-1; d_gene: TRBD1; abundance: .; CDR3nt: TGTGCCAGCAGCGGACAGGTTAATTCACCCCTCCACTTT; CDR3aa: CASSGQVNSPLHF
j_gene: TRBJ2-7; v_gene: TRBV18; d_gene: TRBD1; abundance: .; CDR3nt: TGTGCCAGCTCACCTTTGGGCTCCGGGACAGGGCGTAACGAGCAGTACTTC; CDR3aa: CASSPLGSGTGRNEQYF
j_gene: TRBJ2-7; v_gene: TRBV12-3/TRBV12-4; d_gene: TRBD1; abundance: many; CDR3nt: TGTGCCAGCAGTTTCCGGGACAGACCCTACGAGCAGTACTTC; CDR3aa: CASSFRDRPYEQYF
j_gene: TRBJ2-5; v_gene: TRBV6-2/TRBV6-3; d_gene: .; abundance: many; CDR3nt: TGTGCCAGCAGCCGGGACCGACGAGAGACCCAGTACTTC; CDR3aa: CASSRDRRETQYF
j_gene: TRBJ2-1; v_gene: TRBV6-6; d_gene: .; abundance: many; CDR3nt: TGTGCCAGCAGTTACGCCCACGATGAGCAGTTCTTC; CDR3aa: CASSYAHDEQFF
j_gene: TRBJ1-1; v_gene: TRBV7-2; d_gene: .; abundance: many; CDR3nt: TGTGCCAGCAGCTTCTCCCTAAGGGACACTGAAGCTTTCTTT; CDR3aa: CASSFSLRDTEAFF
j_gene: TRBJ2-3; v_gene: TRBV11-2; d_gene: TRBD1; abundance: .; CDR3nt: TGTGCCAGCACCCCGACAGGGGTTACAGATACGCAGTATTTT; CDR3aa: CASTPTGVTDTQYF
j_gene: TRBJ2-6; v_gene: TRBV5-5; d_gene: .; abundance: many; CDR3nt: TGTGCCAGCAGCTTGCTGAACTCTGGGGCCAACGTCCTGACTTTC; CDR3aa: CASSLLNSGANVLTF
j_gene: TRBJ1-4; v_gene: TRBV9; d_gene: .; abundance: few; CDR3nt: TGTGCCAGCAGCGTGACAGGCGAACCTAATGAAAAACTGTTTTTT; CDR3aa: CASSVTGEPNEKLFF
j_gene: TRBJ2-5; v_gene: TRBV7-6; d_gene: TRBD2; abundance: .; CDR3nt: TGTGCCAGCAGACGTACGCCGGGACTAGCGGGGCCCCCGTACCAAGAGACCCAGTACTTC; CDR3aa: CASRRTPGLAGPPYQETQYF
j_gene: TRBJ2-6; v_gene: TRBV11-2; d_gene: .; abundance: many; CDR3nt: TGTGCCAGCAGCTTAACAGTATTCCCCTCTGGGGCCAACGTCCTGACTTTC; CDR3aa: CASSLTVFPSGANVLTF
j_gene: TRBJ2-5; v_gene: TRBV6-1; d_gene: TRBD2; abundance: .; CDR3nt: TGTGCCAGCACCCCCCTGGCGGGTGCGGGGGACCAGTACTTC; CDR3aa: CASTPLAGAGDQYF
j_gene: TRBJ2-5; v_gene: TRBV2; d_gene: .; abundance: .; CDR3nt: TGTGCCAGCAGTGAAGGGGCGTACCAAGAGACCCAGTACTTC; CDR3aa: CASSEGAYQETQYF
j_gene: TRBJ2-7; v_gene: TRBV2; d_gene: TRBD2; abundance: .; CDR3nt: TGTGCCAGCAGTGAGATTAGCGGGATCTACGAGCAGTACTTC; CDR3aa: CASSEISGIYEQYF
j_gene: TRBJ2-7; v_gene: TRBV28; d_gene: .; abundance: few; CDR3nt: TGTGCCAGCAAAGGGCAGCGCCAGTACGAGCAGTACTTC; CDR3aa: CASKGQRQYEQYF
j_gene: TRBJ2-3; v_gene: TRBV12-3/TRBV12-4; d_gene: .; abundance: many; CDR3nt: TGTGCCAGCAGGGCAGATACGCAGTATTTT; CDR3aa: CASRADTQYF
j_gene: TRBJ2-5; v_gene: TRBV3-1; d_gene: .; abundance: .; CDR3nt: TGTGCCACCTCCCAAGATTGGGGGGTGCCGTTACGAGAGACCCAGTACTTC; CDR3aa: CATSQDWGVPLRETQYF
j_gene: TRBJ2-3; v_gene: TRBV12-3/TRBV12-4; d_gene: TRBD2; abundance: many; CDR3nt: TGTGCCAGCAGTTTGTTCGGGGGGGTAACAGATACGCAGTATTTT; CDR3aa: CASSLFGGVTDTQYF
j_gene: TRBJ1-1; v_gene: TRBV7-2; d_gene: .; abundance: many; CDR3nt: TGTGCCAGCAGCTTAGTGAGTGGGGCCACTGAAGCTTTCTTT; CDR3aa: CASSLVSGATEAFF
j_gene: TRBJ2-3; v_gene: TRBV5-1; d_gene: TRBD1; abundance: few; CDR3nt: TGCGCCAGCAGCTTGTCAGGGCAGGGGGCCACAGATACGCAGTATTTT; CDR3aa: CASSLSGQGATDTQYF